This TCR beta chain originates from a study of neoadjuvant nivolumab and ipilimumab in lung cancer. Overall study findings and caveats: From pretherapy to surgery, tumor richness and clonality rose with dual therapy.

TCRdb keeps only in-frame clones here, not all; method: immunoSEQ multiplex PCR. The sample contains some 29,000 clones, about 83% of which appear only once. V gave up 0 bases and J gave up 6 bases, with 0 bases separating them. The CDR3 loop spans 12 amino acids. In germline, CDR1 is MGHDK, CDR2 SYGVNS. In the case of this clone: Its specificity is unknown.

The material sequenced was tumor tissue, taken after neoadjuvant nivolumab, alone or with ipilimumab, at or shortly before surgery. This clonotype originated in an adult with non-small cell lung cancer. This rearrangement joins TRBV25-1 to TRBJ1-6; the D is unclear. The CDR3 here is CASSEYNSPLHF. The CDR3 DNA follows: TGTGCCAGCAGTGAATATAATTCACCCCTCCACTTT.